This TCR beta chain was profiled in a study of post-analysis software for immune sequencing data (dated by TCRdb to between 2014 and 2016). With respect to the entire study: The recorded disease courses included relapsing-remitting, secondary progressive and progressive-relapsing multiple sclerosis, and some patients had no subtype annotation. The patient repertoires were set against 10 or so previously published healthy control repertoires from donors whose ages ranged from about 6 to 27 years. A subset of samples was prepared in parallel using single-end sample barcoding, then pooled and co-amplified after Illumina adapter ligation. The full study reports these points: Multiple sclerosis patients had significantly lower normalized Chao1 diversity than controls, a result that suggests substantial peripheral T-cell clonal expansion. Patients showed significantly higher frequencies than controls for about 5 TRBV segments, among them TRBV5-6, TRBV5-1 and TRBV20-1. When samples were clustered directly using the F measure, samples prepared in the same batch co-clustered strongly, which prompted a batch-effect correction. The multiple sclerosis patient group was slightly younger than the control group.

This clonotype was seen at least ten times. What antigen it recognizes has not been identified. No much larger clonotype is one base removed from it; base qualities were not supplied. The library was prepared using PCR. This sample was sequenced with an Illumina HiSeq 2500. Unique molecular identifiers were incorporated into TCR beta cDNA libraries to reduce PCR and sequencing biases. Per 1 to 10 million input T cells, some 500,000 cDNA molecules were obtained, such that each molecule approximated one T cell. The patient libraries were prepared and sequenced with the same protocol used for the earlier healthy control dataset. Within a given batch, samples were prepared together, multiplexed and sequenced on the same HiSeq lane. The published analysis was carried out like this. Raw barcoded reads were processed with MIGEC, and single-read molecular identifier groups were discarded before consensus assembly and CDR3 extraction. Clonotype tables were post-analysed with VDJtools, and diversity was normalized by down-sampling all datasets to the smallest sample size. To correct batch-related cross-sample contamination, repertoire overlap clustering matched CDR3 amino acid sequences but not nucleotide sequences. TCRdb ran its own pipeline on the public reads, namely fastp trimming at Q25 and MiXCR clone calling, and kept in-frame beta chains. Rows merge per CDR3 protein into single entries with the most common DNA and genes. In this record, the V and J calls reflect TCRdb's handling and not the investigators' own analysis. This sample lists about 400,000 distinct CDR3 sequences; less than 35% were detected once. Clones ranked in the top ten supply over 10% of the sample.

To demonstrate the VDJtools post-analysis software, the study profiled TCR beta repertoires from the peripheral blood of 13 young patients with multiple sclerosis. Multiple sclerosis patients were children and adolescents aged roughly 6 to 16 years. Its CDR3 holds 14 amino acids, cysteine through phenylalanine. CDR3 DNA is the only sequence kept; it has 42 bases, read in frame from the first base. The junction shows trimming of 5 bases on V and 11 bases on J, and the gene matches do not reach 10 bases of it. CDR1 and CDR2 are drawn from the germline V gene: SGHTA, FQGNSA. Here the chain combines TRBV7-2 and TRBJ2-5; TRBD2 aligns with 11 central bases. Specimen: blood. This TCR was sampled from a girl aged 5-17 years with multiple sclerosis. CDR3 region: CASSPRLAGREQYF. The DNA sequence is as follows: TGTGCCAGCAGCCCCAGACTAGCGGGGAGAGAGCAGTACTTC. Reference TRBV7-2 and TRBJ2-5 genes cover what lies past the CDR3, so the full variable domain is GAGVSQSPSNKVTEKGKDVELRCDPISGHTALYWYRQSLGQGLEFLIYFQGNSAPDKSGLPSDRFSAERTGGSVSTLTIQRTQQEDSAVYLCASSPRLAGREQYFGPGTRLLVL.